This passage covers 13 T cell receptor beta chains from one sample sequenced in a study of T cell repertoires in cytomegalovirus infection. A single record per CDR3 protein comes from TCRdb applying MiXCR to the reads. The sample consists of some 680,000 distinct CDR3 sequences, about 40% of them appearing once. The sample consisted of PBMCs. These receptors were collected from a human donor in good health (CMV status not recorded). Some clones in this sample may be carry-over from other donors' samples.

This clonotype was detected a few times. This sequence joins TRBV4-1 and TRBJ1-1; 8 bases agree with TRBD1. CDR3 size: 17 residues. The V segment lost 0 bases and the J segment 4 bases; nucleotides outside the gene matches: 10. Germline values: CDR1 MGHRA, CDR2 YSYEKL. The CDR3, as DNA: TGCGCCAGCAGCCAAGATAGGGACAGGCTAGTGACCACTGAAGCTTTCTTT. Translated: CASSQDRDRLVTTEAFF.

As regards this clonotype: The junction departs from the called germline gene at one end, perhaps through a read error. V is TRBV6-5 and J is TRBJ1-5; tentative D call: TRBD1 (5 bases). The CDR3 totals 18 residues. Germline assignment: CDR1 MNHEY and CDR2 SVGAGI. The CDR3 is CASIYSIWDHFNNQPQHF. CDR3 nucleotide sequence: TGTGCCAGCATTTACTCGATTTGGGACCATTTCAATAATCAGCCCCAGCATTTT.

This clonotype was found a few times. V usage is TRBV12-3 or TRBV12-4 and J usage is TRBJ1-1, with a possible D match to TRBD1 (6 bases). CDR3 size: 15 residues. V was cut by 4 bases and J by 5 bases, with 17 bases left in between. CDR3 in DNA: TGTGCCAGCAGTTGGGACACAGGGTTGGGGACTGAAGCTTTCTTT. It translates to CASSWDTGLGTEAFF.

Concerning this clonotype: At one end the junction does not follow the germline gene, possibly because of a read error. CDR3 loop: CASSLAAGESCF. For the CDR3, the DNA is TGTGCCAGCAGCTTAGCAGCGGGTGAATCTTGCTTT. This chain connects TRBV7-2 to TRBJ1-1; D remains unclear. This CDR3 region has 12 residues. Per germline, CDR1 SGHTA and CDR2 FQGNSA.

There are a few counts of this clonotype. V usage is TRBV10-3 and J usage is TRBJ2-2; D possibly corresponds to TRBD2 (6 bases). The V end was cut by 4 bases, the J end by 5 bases, with 11 bases between. The CDR3 is 14 amino acids. Germline CDR1 reads ENHRY; CDR2 reads SYGVKD. CDR3 sequence reads: CAISGDLSTGELFF. In DNA form, the CDR3 reads TGTGCCATCAGTGGGGACTTATCGACCGGGGAGCTGTTTTTT.

The table lists this clonotype with a few counts. The V call is TRBV6-2 or TRBV6-3, the J call TRBJ1-2; 9 positions agree with TRBD1. In germline, CDR1 is MNHEY, CDR2 SVGEGT. V lost 0 bases and J lost 5; bases outside the gene matches: 13. This CDR3 is 18 amino acids long. The CDR3 bases are TGTGCCAGCAGTTACTCGATCCGAACAGGGGGCGCGGGATATGGCTACACCTTC. This gives the protein CASSYSIRTGGAGYGYTF.

There are a few counts of this clonotype. This chain connects TRBV28 to TRBJ2-5, with 13 bases that match TRBD2. CDR1 and CDR2 from the germline V gene are MDHEN and SYDVKM. The length of the CDR3 is 19 residues. V dropped 6 bases and J dropped 2; count of bases not matched to a gene: 15. CDR3 loop: CASSPPVRLAGGRQETQYF. Written as DNA, the CDR3 is TGTGCCAGCAGCCCGCCGGTTCGACTAGCGGGAGGCCGACAAGAGACCCAGTACTTC.

CDR3 residues: CASSLALWPGNEQFF. The CDR3 nucleotides are TGTGCCAGCAGCTTAGCGCTATGGCCGGGGAATGAGCAGTTCTTC. This chain links TRBV7-2 with TRBJ2-1, with D perhaps matching TRBD2 (5 bases). Germline V gene lookup returns CDR1 SGHTA and CDR2 FQGNSA. The CDR3 contains 15 residues. V dropped 0 bases and J dropped 7 bases, with 13 bases sitting between them.

The V gene is TRBV7-2, the J gene TRBJ2-7, with TRBD1 matching 8 bases. The trim removed 5 bases at V and 2 bases at J, leaving 8 bases unmatched. Per the germline V gene, CDR1 is SGHTA and CDR2 is FQGNSA. The CDR3 covers 15 residues. CDR3 in amino acids: CASSLGTGTTYEQYF. Written as DNA, the CDR3 is TGTGCCAGCAGCCTCGGGACAGGAACTACCTACGAGCAGTACTTC.

In the case of this clonotype: A read error is likely, as this CDR3 ends without the conserved phenylalanine or tryptophan. V gene TRBV19 combines with J gene TRBJ1-5, with a weak D call TRBD1 (5 bases). The germline V gene has CDR1 LNHDA and CDR2 SQIVND (reference sequence). V dropped 5 bases and J dropped 2 bases, with 13 bases sitting between them. The CDR3 runs to 15 residues. Here the CDR3 reads CASSLTGEGNQPQHV. CDR3 in DNA: TGTGCCAGTAGTTTAACGGGGGAGGGCAATCAGCCCCAGCATGTT.

In this sample, this clonotype turned up a few times. This rearrangement joins TRBV5-1 to TRBJ2-1; possibly TRBD2 for D (6 bases). Looked up from germline, CDR1 is SGHRS and CDR2 is YFSETQ. V shed 7 bases and J shed 1 base, with 12 bases lying between them. The CDR3 contains 14 residues. The CDR3 DNA sequence: TGCGCCAGCTCAGCGGGTTATTCCTACAATGAGCAGTTCTTC. It encodes CASSAGYSYNEQFF. The full variable domain, its missing parts supplied by reference TRBV5-1 and TRBJ2-1, is KAGVTQTPRYLIKTRGQQVTLSCSPISGHRSVSWYQQTPGQGLQFLFEYFSETQRNKGNFPGRFSGRQFSNSRSEMNVSTLELGDSALYLCASSAGYSYNEQFFGPGTRLTVL.

This clonotype was seen more than once but under ten times. The rearrangement links TRBV7-6 to TRBJ2-3, with 14 positions matching TRBD2. The J segment lost 5 bases and the V segment lost 4 bases, leaving 5 bases of the junction unmatched. CDR1 is SGHVS, CDR2 FNYEAQ, per germline. The CDR3 is 16 residues long. DNA for the CDR3: TGTGCCAGCAGCTCGGCCGGGACTAGCGGGAGAGATACGCAGTATTTT. This translates into CASSSAGTSGRDTQYF.

As for this clonotype: An end of the junction does not agree with germline; a read error may underlie this. J is TRBJ2-1 and V is TRBV7-6; D gene ambiguous. CDR1 is SGHVS, CDR2 FNYEAQ, per germline. The CDR3 totals 15 residues. CDR3 sequence reads: CASSLASARPNEQFF. DNA for the CDR3: TGTGCTAGCAGCTTAGCCTCGGCAAGACCTAATGAGCAGTTCTTC.